Sequencing of this T cell receptor beta chain was carried out in a study of Tregs in tolerant kidney transplant recipients. Assay used: immunoSEQ multiplex PCR; TCRdb lists only in-frame clones, some missing. The sample holds about 240,000 clones; roughly 80% are singletons and the top ten take around 0.6%. The CDR3 contains 15 residues. Germline V gene data show CDR1 as SGHAT and CDR2 as FQNNGV. V shed 0 bases and J 7 bases; nucleotides not matched to a gene: 3. Unstimulated Tregs (CD4+CD25+CD127-) and CD4+CD25- non-Tregs were sorted from PBMCs. Sequencing was performed on CD4+ T cells from blood. This TCR was sampled from a human donor in good health. V is TRBV11-2 and J is TRBJ2-1; 10 bases are a match to TRBD2. The CDR3 region has the DNA TGTGCCAGCAGCTTAGATATAGCGGGAGGAAATGAGCAGTTCTTC. This sequence encodes CASSLDIAGGNEQFF.